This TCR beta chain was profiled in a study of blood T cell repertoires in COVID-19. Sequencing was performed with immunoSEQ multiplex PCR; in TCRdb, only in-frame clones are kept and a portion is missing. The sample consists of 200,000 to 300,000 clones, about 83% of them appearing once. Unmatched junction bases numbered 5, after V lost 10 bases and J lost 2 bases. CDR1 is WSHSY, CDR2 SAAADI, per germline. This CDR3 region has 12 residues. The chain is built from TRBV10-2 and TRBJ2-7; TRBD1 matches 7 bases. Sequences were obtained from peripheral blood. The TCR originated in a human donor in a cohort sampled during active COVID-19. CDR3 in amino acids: CATRQGAYEQYF. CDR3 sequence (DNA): TGCGCCACCCGACAGGGAGCCTACGAGCAGTACTTC.